In this sample, the clone carrying this T cell receptor beta chain turned up many times. The V and J ends lost 0 bases and 4 bases respectively, with 19 bases between them. The germline V gene has CDR1 SGHDN and CDR2 FVKESK. The CDR3 extends over 17 amino acids. A second PCR, run for roughly 7 to 12 cycles, used a sample-barcoded 5' primer plus a J-beta primer mix. In TCRdb, the 5' RACE reads were re-called with MiXCR into one record per CDR3 protein. The sample includes around 970,000 distinct CDR3 sequences, roughly 51% of them seen just once. The sample comes from a study of blood T cells in healthy people across ages.

The receptor was derived from a woman aged 60-70 years in good health. The rearrangement uses TRBV14 and TRBJ2-7, with D possibly TRBD1 on 5 matching bases. The sample comprised blood. CDR3 DNA: TGTGCCAGCAGCCAAGATCTAAGTCCAGGGTACCCATACGAGCAGTACTTC. This translates into CASSQDLSPGYPYEQYF.